Listed below are T cell receptor beta chains from one sample, sequenced in a study of blood T cell repertoires in COVID-19. The protocol was immunoSEQ multiplex PCR, while the TCRdb copy is restricted to in-frame clones and leaves out a portion. The profile shows 250,000 to 300,000 clones, 84% of them singletons. Input material: peripheral blood. The receptors originated from a man in his 60s with acute or convalescent COVID-19. CDR3s include the opening cysteine and the closing phenylalanine or tryptophan. The D gene is left open where the match is weak. Size values are once, few and many counts, or a class for expanded clones, and some rows have none.

D: -
size: -
J: TRBJ1-5
V: TRBV19
CDR3: CASSINGATFSNQPQHF
DNA: TGTGCCAGTAGTATAAATGGGGCGACCTTTAGCAATCAGCCCCAGCATTTT

D: TRBD1
size: -
J: TRBJ1-4
V: TRBV30
CDR3: CAWSLGQGWEKLFF
DNA: TGTGCCTGGAGCTTGGGACAGGGTTGGGAAAAACTGTTTTTT

D: TRBD1
size: -
J: TRBJ1-5
V: TRBV3-1/TRBV3-2
CDR3: CASSGQGGNQPQHF
DNA: TGTGCCAGCTCCGGGCAGGGGGGTAATCAGCCCCAGCATTTT

D: TRBD1
size: -
J: TRBJ1-2
V: TRBV12-5
CDR3: CASGLRTGLVGYTF
DNA: TGTGCTAGTGGTTTGAGGACAGGGTTGGTTGGCTACACCTTC

D: TRBD2
size: -
J: TRBJ2-3
V: TRBV18
CDR3: CASSPPGLAGITDTQYF
DNA: TGTGCCAGCTCACCACCGGGACTAGCGGGGATCACAGATACGCAGTATTTT

D: TRBD2
size: -
J: TRBJ2-3
V: TRBV2
CDR3: CASSSTSGDTQYF
DNA: TGTGCCAGCAGTTCGACTAGCGGAGATACGCAGTATTTT

D: TRBD2
size: -
J: TRBJ2-1
V: TRBV9
CDR3: CASSRRGTSGDNEQFF
DNA: TGTGCCAGCAGCCGACGGGGGACTAGCGGGGACAATGAGCAGTTCTTC

D: TRBD2
size: -
J: TRBJ2-7
V: TRBV4-2
CDR3: CASSQVSSGTPIYEQYF
DNA: TGTGCCAGCAGCCAAGTGTCCAGCGGGACGCCCATCTACGAGCAGTACTTC

D: -
size: -
J: TRBJ2-7
V: TRBV30
CDR3: CAWGPGHLYEQYF
DNA: TGTGCCTGGGGACCGGGACACCTCTACGAGCAGTACTTC

D: -
size: -
J: TRBJ1-1
V: TRBV3-1/TRBV3-2
CDR3: CASSQLRGNTEAFF
DNA: TGTGCCAGCAGCCAACTCCGGGGGAACACTGAAGCTTTCTTT

D: -
size: -
J: TRBJ1-2
V: TRBV7-9
CDR3: CASSPDTFYGYTF
DNA: TGTGCCAGCAGCCCCGACACATTCTATGGCTACACCTTC

D: -
size: -
J: TRBJ2-7
V: TRBV25-1
CDR3: CASRMAGYEQYF
DNA: TGTGCCAGCAGGATGGCAGGCTACGAGCAGTACTTC

D: TRBD2
size: -
J: TRBJ2-2
V: TRBV7-3
CDR3: CASSSGGSANTGELFF
DNA: TGTGCCAGCAGCTCAGGCGGGAGCGCGAACACCGGGGAGCTGTTTTTT

D: TRBD2
size: -
J: TRBJ2-1
V: TRBV7-3
CDR3: CASSLDGRGDYNEQFF
DNA: TGTGCCAGCAGCTTAGATGGCCGGGGGGACTACAATGAGCAGTTCTTC

D: TRBD1
size: few
J: TRBJ2-7
V: TRBV5-5
CDR3: CASSLGTGDSYEQYF
DNA: TGTGCCAGCAGCTTGGGGACAGGGGACTCCTACGAGCAGTACTTC

D: TRBD1
size: -
J: TRBJ1-4
V: TRBV3-1/TRBV3-2
CDR3: CASSQDLRDRVQLFEKLFF
DNA: TGTGCCAGCAGCCAAGATCTCCGGGACAGGGTACAGTTGTTTGAAAAACTGTTTTTT

D: -
size: -
J: TRBJ2-1
V: TRBV7-2
CDR3: CASSLSWRASYNEQFF
DNA: TGTGCCAGCAGCTTAAGTTGGCGGGCCTCCTACAATGAGCAGTTCTTC

D: TRBD2
size: -
J: TRBJ2-7
V: TRBV7-8
CDR3: CASRFSGRTDEQYF
DNA: TGTGCCAGCAGGTTTAGCGGGCGGACTGACGAGCAGTACTTC

D: TRBD2
size: -
J: TRBJ2-1
V: TRBV4-1
CDR3: CASSQAREDPNEQFF
DNA: TGCGCCAGCAGCCAAGCCCGGGAGGACCCCAATGAGCAGTTCTTC

D: TRBD1
size: once
J: TRBJ1-5
V: TRBV6-2/TRBV6-3
CDR3: CASSPRGGNQPQHF
DNA: TGTGCCAGCAGCCCCAGGGGGGGCAATCAGCCCCAGCATTTT

D: TRBD2
size: few
J: TRBJ2-5
V: TRBV18
CDR3: CASSPFGTSGGETQYF
DNA: TGTGCCAGCTCACCATTCGGGACTAGCGGGGGTGAGACCCAGTACTTC

D: TRBD2
size: -
J: TRBJ2-7
V: TRBV10-2
CDR3: CASSPTSGRYEQYF
DNA: TGCGCCAGCAGTCCTACTAGCGGGAGATACGAGCAGTACTTC

D: TRBD1
size: -
J: TRBJ2-7
V: TRBV28
CDR3: CASRSPTGTYEQYF
DNA: TGTGCCAGCAGGAGTCCGACAGGGACATACGAGCAGTACTTC

D: TRBD2
size: -
J: TRBJ2-7
V: TRBV29-1
CDR3: CSALGSSGRYEQYF
DNA: TGCAGCGCCCTCGGTTCTAGCGGGCGCTACGAGCAGTACTTC

D: -
size: -
J: TRBJ1-3
V: TRBV11-3
CDR3: CASSFRAHRAGNTIYF
DNA: TGTGCCAGCAGCTTTAGGGCTCACAGGGCTGGAAACACCATATATTTT

D: TRBD2
size: -
J: TRBJ2-3
V: TRBV5-1
CDR3: CASSSRTSGTTDTQYF
DNA: TGCGCCAGCAGCTCTCGGACTAGTGGGACCACAGATACGCAGTATTTT

D: -
size: -
J: TRBJ2-3
V: TRBV27
CDR3: CASSPQGTDTQYF
DNA: TGTGCCAGCAGTCCTCAGGGCACAGATACGCAGTATTTT

D: -
size: -
J: TRBJ2-7
V: TRBV5-5
CDR3: CASSLAAIPGEQYF
DNA: TGTGCCAGCAGCTTGGCCGCAATCCCCGGTGAGCAGTACTTC

D: -
size: few
J: TRBJ2-2
V: TRBV18
CDR3: CASSPPGRGSTGELFF
DNA: TGTGCCAGCTCACCACCGGGCCGGGGTTCCACCGGGGAGCTGTTTTTT

D: TRBD2
size: -
J: TRBJ2-7
V: TRBV4-3
CDR3: CASSQGLAGDEQYF
DNA: TGCGCCAGCAGCCAGGGACTAGCGGGAGACGAGCAGTACTTC

D: -
size: -
J: TRBJ2-3
V: TRBV10-3
CDR3: CAISESSGTDTQYF
DNA: TGTGCCATCAGTGAGTCTTCGGGCACAGATACGCAGTATTTT